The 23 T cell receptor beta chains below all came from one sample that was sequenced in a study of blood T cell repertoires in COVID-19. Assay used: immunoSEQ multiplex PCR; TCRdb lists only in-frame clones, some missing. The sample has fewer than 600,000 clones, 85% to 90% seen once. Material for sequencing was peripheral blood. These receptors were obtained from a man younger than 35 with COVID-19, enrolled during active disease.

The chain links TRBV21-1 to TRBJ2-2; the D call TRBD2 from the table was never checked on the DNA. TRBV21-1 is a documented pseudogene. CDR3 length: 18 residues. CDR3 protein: CASSEIRSIPTNTGELFF. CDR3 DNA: TGTGCCAGCAGCGAAATTCGCTCCATCCCTACGAACACCGGGGAGCTGTTTTTT.

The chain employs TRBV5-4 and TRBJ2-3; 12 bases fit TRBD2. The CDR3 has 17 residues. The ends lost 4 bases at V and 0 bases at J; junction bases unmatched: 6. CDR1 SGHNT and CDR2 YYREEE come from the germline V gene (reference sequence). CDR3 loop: CASSRGLAGTSTDTQYF. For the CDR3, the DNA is TGTGCCAGCAGCCGGGGACTAGCGGGTACTAGCACAGATACGCAGTATTTT.

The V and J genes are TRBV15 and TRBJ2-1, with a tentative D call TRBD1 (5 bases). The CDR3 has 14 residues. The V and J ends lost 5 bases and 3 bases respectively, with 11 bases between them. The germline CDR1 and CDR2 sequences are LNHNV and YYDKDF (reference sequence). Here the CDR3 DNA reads TGTGCCACCAGCGGACACAGCATCTACAATGAGCAGTTCTTC. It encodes CATSGHSIYNEQFF.

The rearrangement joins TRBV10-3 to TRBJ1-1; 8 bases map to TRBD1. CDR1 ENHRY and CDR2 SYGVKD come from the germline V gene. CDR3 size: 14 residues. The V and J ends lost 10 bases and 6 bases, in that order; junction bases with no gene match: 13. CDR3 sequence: CATGTGGFEAEAFF. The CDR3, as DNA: TGTGCCACCGGGACAGGCGGGTTTGAGGCTGAAGCTTTCTTT.

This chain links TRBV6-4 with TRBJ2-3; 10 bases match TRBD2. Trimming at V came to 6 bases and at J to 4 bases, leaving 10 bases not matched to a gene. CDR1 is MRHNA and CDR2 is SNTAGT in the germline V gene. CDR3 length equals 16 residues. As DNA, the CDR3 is TGTGCCAGCAGCGTGGGTCCTAGCGGGAGTGCAGATACGCAGTATTTT. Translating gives CASSVGPSGSADTQYF.

The CDR3 DNA follows: TGTGCCAGCAGCGTGGGCTCTTGGTTCTTC. Translated, it gives CASSVGSWFF. V is TRBV6-5 and J is TRBJ2-1, with D uncertain. Trimming removed 6 bases at V and 15 bases at J, with 12 bases between. The germline V gene has CDR1 MNHEY and CDR2 SVGAGI. The CDR3 consists of 10 residues.

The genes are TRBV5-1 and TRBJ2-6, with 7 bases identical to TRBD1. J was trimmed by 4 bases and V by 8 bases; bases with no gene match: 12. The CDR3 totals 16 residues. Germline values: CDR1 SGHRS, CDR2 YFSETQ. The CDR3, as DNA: TGCGCCAGGAGCAGGGACAGTGCCCCCGGGGCCAACGTCCTGACTTTC. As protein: CARSRDSAPGANVLTF.

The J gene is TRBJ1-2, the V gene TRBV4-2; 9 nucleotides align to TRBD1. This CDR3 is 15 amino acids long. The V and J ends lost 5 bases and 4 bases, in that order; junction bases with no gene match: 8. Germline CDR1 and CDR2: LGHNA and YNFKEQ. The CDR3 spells CASSESGTGSYGYTF. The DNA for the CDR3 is TGTGCCAGCAGCGAATCGGGGACAGGGAGCTATGGCTACACCTTC.

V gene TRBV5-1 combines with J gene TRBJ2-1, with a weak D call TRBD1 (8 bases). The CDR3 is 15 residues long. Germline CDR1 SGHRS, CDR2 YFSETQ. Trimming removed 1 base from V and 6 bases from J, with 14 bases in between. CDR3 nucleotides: TGCGCCAGCAGCTTGACACAGGGGGGGAGCAATGAGCAGTTCTTC. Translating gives CASSLTQGGSNEQFF.

The CDR3 sequence: CASRDRAGGRQETQYF. The DNA of the CDR3 is TGTGCCAGCAGGGATCGAGCGGGGGGGCGACAAGAGACCCAGTACTTC. V is TRBV7-4 and J is TRBJ2-5; 10 bases align to TRBD2. Germline values: CDR1 SGHVT, CDR2 SQSDAQ. This CDR3 comprises 16 residues. Trimming removed 6 bases from V and 2 bases from J; junction bases left unmatched: 9.

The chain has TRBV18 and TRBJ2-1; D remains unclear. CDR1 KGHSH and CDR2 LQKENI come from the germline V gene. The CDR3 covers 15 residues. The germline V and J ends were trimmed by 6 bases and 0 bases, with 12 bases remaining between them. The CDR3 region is CASSDWLSSYNEQFF. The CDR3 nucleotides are TGTGCCAGCTCCGACTGGTTAAGCTCCTACAATGAGCAGTTCTTC.

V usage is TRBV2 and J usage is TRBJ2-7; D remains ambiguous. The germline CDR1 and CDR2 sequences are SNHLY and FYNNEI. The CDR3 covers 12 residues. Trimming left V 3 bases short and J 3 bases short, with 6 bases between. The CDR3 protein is CASSDYFYEQYF. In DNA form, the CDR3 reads TGTGCCAGCAGTGATTACTTCTACGAGCAGTACTTC.

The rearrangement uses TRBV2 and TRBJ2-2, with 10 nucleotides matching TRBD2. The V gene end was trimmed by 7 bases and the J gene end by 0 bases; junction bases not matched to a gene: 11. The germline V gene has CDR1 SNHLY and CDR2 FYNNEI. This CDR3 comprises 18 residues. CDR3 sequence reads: CASKPGLATNTNTGELFF. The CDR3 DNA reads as TGTGCCAGCAAACCGGGACTAGCGACAAACACGAACACCGGGGAGCTGTTTTTT.

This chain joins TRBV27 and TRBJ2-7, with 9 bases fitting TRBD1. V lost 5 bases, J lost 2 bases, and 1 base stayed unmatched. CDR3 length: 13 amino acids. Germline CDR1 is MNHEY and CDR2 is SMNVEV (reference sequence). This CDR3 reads CASSNRGPYEQYF. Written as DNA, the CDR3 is TGTGCCAGCAGTAACAGGGGGCCCTACGAGCAGTACTTC.

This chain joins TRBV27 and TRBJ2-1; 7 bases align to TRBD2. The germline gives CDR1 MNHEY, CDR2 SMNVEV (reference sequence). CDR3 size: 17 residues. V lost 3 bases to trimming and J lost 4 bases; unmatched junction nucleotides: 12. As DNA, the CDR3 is TGTGCCAGCAGTTTCGGTTTTCGGGGGAGGGGTTACAATGAGCAGTTCTTC. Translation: CASSFGFRGRGYNEQFF.

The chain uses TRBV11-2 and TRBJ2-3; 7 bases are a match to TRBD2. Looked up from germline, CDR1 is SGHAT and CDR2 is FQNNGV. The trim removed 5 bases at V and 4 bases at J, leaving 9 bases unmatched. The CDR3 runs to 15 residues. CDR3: CASSRTRGLADTQYF. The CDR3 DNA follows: TGTGCCAGCAGCCGGACTAGGGGACTGGCAGATACGCAGTATTTT.

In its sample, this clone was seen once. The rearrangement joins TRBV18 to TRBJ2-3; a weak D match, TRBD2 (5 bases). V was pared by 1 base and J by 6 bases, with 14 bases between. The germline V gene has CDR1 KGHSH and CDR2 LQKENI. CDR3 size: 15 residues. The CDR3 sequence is CASSPLGSGVDTQYF. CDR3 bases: TGTGCCAGCTCACCACTGGGGTCCGGGGTGGATACGCAGTATTTT.

CDR3 loop: CASSEGQGYAYEQYF. CDR3 sequence (DNA): TGTGCCAGCAGTGAGGGACAGGGGTACGCCTACGAGCAGTACTTC. The chain is built from TRBV2 and TRBJ2-7; 10 bases line up with TRBD1. This CDR3 comprises 15 residues. With V trimmed by 3 bases and J by 2 bases, 4 bases remained unmatched. The germline gives CDR1 SNHLY, CDR2 FYNNEI.

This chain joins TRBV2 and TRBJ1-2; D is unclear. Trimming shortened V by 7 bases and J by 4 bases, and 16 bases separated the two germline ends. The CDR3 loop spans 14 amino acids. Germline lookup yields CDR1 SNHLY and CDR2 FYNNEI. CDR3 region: CASISQSDSYGYTF. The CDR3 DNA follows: TGTGCCAGCATAAGCCAAAGCGATAGCTATGGCTACACCTTC.

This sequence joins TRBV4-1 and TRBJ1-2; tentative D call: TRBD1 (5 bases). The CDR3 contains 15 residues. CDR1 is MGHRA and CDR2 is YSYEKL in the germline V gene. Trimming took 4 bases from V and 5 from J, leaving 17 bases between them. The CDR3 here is CASSLLDSVNYGYTF. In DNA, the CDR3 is TGCGCCAGCAGCCTTCTCGACAGCGTCAATTATGGCTACACCTTC.

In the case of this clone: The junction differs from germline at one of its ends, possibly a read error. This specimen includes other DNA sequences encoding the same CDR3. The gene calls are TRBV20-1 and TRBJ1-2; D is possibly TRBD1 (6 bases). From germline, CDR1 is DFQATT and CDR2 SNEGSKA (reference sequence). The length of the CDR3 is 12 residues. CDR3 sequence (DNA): TGCAGTGCTAGTACAGGGAACTATGGCTACACTTTC. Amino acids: CSASTGNYGYTF.

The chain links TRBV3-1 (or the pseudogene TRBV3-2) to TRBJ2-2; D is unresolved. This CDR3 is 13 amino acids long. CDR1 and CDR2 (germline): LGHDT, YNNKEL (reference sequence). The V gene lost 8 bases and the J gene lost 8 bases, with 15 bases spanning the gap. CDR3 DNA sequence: TGTGCCAGCCGACCTCGGGTTCTGGGGGAGCTGTTTTTT. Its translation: CASRPRVLGELFF.

The CDR3 DNA is TGTGCCAGCAGCCAAGGTCTAGCGGGAGGGGGGACAGATACGCAGTATTTT. This codes for CASSQGLAGGGTDTQYF. V gene TRBV3-1 (or the pseudogene TRBV3-2) combines with J gene TRBJ2-3; 12 positions agree with TRBD2. The germline V gene encodes CDR1 LGHDT and CDR2 YNNKEL (reference sequence). With 1 base clipped from V and 3 bases from J, the junction kept 5 bases outside the gene matches. The CDR3 extends over 17 amino acids.